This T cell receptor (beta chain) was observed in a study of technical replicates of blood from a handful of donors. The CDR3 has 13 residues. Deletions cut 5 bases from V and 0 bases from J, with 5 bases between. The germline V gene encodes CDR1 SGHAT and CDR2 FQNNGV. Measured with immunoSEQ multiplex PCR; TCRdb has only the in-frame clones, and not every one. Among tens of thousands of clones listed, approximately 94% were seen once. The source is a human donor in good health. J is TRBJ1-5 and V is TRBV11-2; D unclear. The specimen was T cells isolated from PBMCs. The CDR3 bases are TGTGCCAGCAGCAAATATAGCAATCAGCCCCAGCATTTT. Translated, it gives CASSKYSNQPQHF.